Shown below are 20 T cell receptor beta chains from a single sample sequenced in a study of control samples from healthy donors and cancer patients. The repertoire was sequenced with immunoSEQ multiplex PCR; TCRdb's copy has only in-frame clones and lacks some. The repertoire holds some 80,000 clones, with approximately 92% as singletons. Sequenced material: blood. The receptors stem from a woman aged 60 to 75 in good health.

The chain joins TRBV10-1 to TRBJ2-5; D remains unclear. In germline, CDR1 is WNHNN, CDR2 SYGVQD (reference sequence). Deletions cut 4 bases from V and 2 bases from J, with 5 bases between. The CDR3 sequence is 12 residues long. CDR3 DNA sequence: TGCGCCAGCAGTGGATCGCAAGAGACCCAGTACTTC. Amino acids: CASSGSQETQYF.

The chain is built from TRBV6-2 or TRBV6-3 and TRBJ1-2, with D possibly TRBD1 on 5 matching bases. This CDR3 has 14 amino acids. Germline CDR1 reads MNHEY; CDR2 reads SVGEGT. V lost 2 bases, J lost 5 bases, and 12 bases lay in between. The chain's CDR3 is CASSYGAGKYGYTF. The CDR3 DNA follows: TGTGCCAGCAGTTACGGGGCAGGGAAGTATGGCTACACCTTC.

The J gene is TRBJ2-2, the V gene TRBV29-1; D is possibly TRBD1 (6 bases). The CDR3 spans 14 residues. V lost 3 bases, J lost 4 bases, and 12 bases lay in between. CDR1 is SQVTM and CDR2 is ANQGSEA in the germline V gene. In nucleotides, the CDR3 is TGCAGCGTTGATGGCGACAGGACCACCGGGGAGCTGTTTTTT. This encodes CSVDGDRTTGELFF.

This rearrangement joins TRBV6-6 to TRBJ1-1; D not certain. The V end was cut by 7 bases, the J end by 6 bases, with 24 bases between. The CDR3 is 16 amino acids. Per the germline V gene, CDR1 is MNHNY and CDR2 is SVGAGI (reference sequence). The CDR3 coding sequence is TGTGCCAGCATTCTCCGAGAGCTCGGGTCTGTCGCTGAAGCTTTCTTT. Translating it yields CASILRELGSVAEAFF.

V and J are TRBV27 and TRBJ2-5; D gene unclear. CDR1 is MNHEY and CDR2 is SMNVEV in the germline V gene (reference sequence). The length of the CDR3 is 16 residues. The ends were cut back, 2 bases at V and 4 bases at J, with 17 bases in the middle. As DNA, the CDR3 is TGTGCCAGCAGTTTAGGTATCCAACCAAGGCGAGAGACCCAGTACTTC. Amino acids: CASSLGIQPRRETQYF.

The J gene is TRBJ1-1, the V gene TRBV7-3; 8 bases match TRBD1. After removal of 5 bases from V and 4 bases from J, the junction contained 9 bases not matched to a gene. This CDR3 contains 15 residues. Germline V gene lookup returns CDR1 SGHTA and CDR2 FQGTGA. In nucleotides, the CDR3 is TGTGCCAGCAGCCCCTCGGACAGGGATACCACTGAAGCTTTCTTT. Protein sequence: CASSPSDRDTTEAFF.

This rearrangement joins TRBV7-8 to TRBJ2-5; either TRBD1 or TRBD2 may fit D (5 bases each). Germline loops: CDR1 SGHVS, CDR2 FQNEAQ. CDR3 length: 13 residues. With 5 bases removed from V and 3 bases from J, the gap between germline ends came to 10 bases. The CDR3 is CASSRQGEETQYF. In DNA form, the CDR3 reads TGTGCCAGCAGCCGGCAGGGAGAAGAGACCCAGTACTTC.

The chain links TRBV7-2 to TRBJ1-1, with a possible D match to TRBD1 (5 bases). This CDR3 spans 14 amino acids. Per the germline V gene, CDR1 is SGHTA and CDR2 is FQGNSA. V was pared by 2 bases and J by 0 bases, with 7 bases between. CDR3: CASSLTGVNTEAFF. The CDR3 bases are TGTGCCAGCAGCTTAACAGGAGTGAACACTGAAGCTTTCTTT.

The V gene is TRBV6-6, the J gene TRBJ1-1; D is undetermined. The ends were cut back, 4 bases at V and 6 bases at J, with 15 bases in the middle. Per germline, CDR1 MNHNY and CDR2 SVGAGI (reference sequence). CDR3 length: 14 residues. The CDR3 sequence is CASSSPDRFPEAFF. CDR3 nucleotide sequence: TGTGCCAGCAGTTCTCCGGACCGTTTCCCTGAAGCTTTCTTT.

V is TRBV28 and J is TRBJ2-4; no definite D call. Per germline, CDR1 MDHEN and CDR2 SYDVKM. The V gene lost 2 bases and the J gene lost 1 base, with 9 bases spanning the gap. This CDR3 spans 15 amino acids. The CDR3, as DNA: TGTGCCAGCAGTTTACATGGGTTGGCCAAAAACATTCAGTACTTC. This translates into CASSLHGLAKNIQYF.

This rearrangement joins TRBV7-3 to TRBJ2-2; the D is unclear. Germline values: CDR1 SGHTA, CDR2 FQGTGA. V gave up 5 bases and J gave up 5 bases, with 18 bases separating them. The CDR3 runs 16 residues. CDR3 amino acids: CASSRSGSGRTGELFF. The CDR3 DNA follows: TGTGCCAGCAGCCGATCTGGCTCAGGTCGGACCGGGGAGCTGTTTTTT.

As for this clone: Its ends do not fully match the called genes, so a read error is possible. The gene calls are TRBV5-4 and TRBJ1-6; 9 bases are a match to TRBD1. The germline gives CDR1 SGHNT, CDR2 YYREEE (reference sequence). The CDR3 spans 16 residues. The chain's CDR3 is CAGSLGSGQGNSPLHF. Written as DNA, the CDR3 is TGTGCCGGCAGCTTGGGGTCGGGACAGGGTAATTCACCCCTCCACTTT. Using reference TRBV5-4 and TRBJ1-6 for the parts outside the CDR3, the full variable domain is ETGVTQSPTHLIKTRGQQVTLRCSSQSGHNTVSWYQQALGQGPQFIFQYYREEENGRGNFPPRFSGLQFPNYSSELNVNALELDDSALYLCAGSLGSGQGNSPLHFGNGTRLTVT.

Comment on this clone: Other DNA sequences in this specimen translate into the identical CDR3. J is TRBJ2-7 and V is TRBV7-3; TRBD2 is a possible D gene (6 bases). The V end lost 4 bases, the J end lost 6 bases, and 19 bases lay between the germline ends. Germline lookup yields CDR1 SGHTA and CDR2 FQGTGA. The CDR3 contains 15 residues. The CDR3 loop reads CASSSQGGGGREQYF. The CDR3 DNA sequence: TGTGCCAGCAGCTCGCAGGGTGGGGGAGGTCGCGAGCAGTACTTC.

The chain recombines TRBV5-1 with TRBJ2-7; 7 bases match TRBD1. The CDR3 totals 13 residues. From germline, CDR1 is SGHRS and CDR2 YFSETQ. V dropped 4 bases and J dropped 5; count of bases not matched to a gene: 6. This CDR3 reads CASSARTGDEQYF. As DNA, the CDR3 is TGCGCCAGCAGCGCGAGAACAGGGGACGAGCAGTACTTC.

Here the CDR3 DNA reads TGTGCCAGCTCACCACGGGAGGGGGACACTGAAGCTTTCTTT. It codes for CASSPREGDTEAFF. The rearrangement links TRBV18 to TRBJ1-1; D might be TRBD1 (6 bases). The CDR3 sequence is 14 residues long. Germline CDR1 reads KGHSH; CDR2 reads LQKENI. The V end lost 1 base, the J end lost 3 bases, and 9 bases lay between the germline ends.

The chain combines TRBV6-2 or TRBV6-3 with TRBJ2-2; TRBD2 matches 7 bases. The CDR3 totals 15 residues. V shed 3 bases and J 1 base; nucleotides not matched to a gene: 2. In germline, CDR1 is MNHEY, CDR2 SVGEGT. The CDR3 DNA is TGTGCCAGCAGTTATCTAGCGGTGAACACCGGGGAGCTGTTTTTT. Translated, it gives CASSYLAVNTGELFF.

The CDR3 DNA reads as TGTGCCAGCAGCCATATCGGACAGGGAGGCTACGAGCAGTACTTC. Translation gives CASSHIGQGGYEQYF. V gene TRBV7-6 combines with J gene TRBJ2-7, with 8 nucleotides matching TRBD1. V was clipped by 5 bases and J by 3 bases; unmatched bases: 9. Germline assignment: CDR1 SGHVS and CDR2 FNYEAQ. CDR3 length: 15 amino acids. The complete variable domain, with remaining parts taken from reference TRBV7-6 and TRBJ2-7, reads GAGVSQSPRYKVTKRGQDVALRCDPISGHVSLYWYRQALGQGPEFLTYFNYEAQQDKSGLPNDRFSAERPEGSISTLTIQRTEQRDSAMYRCASSHIGQGGYEQYFGPGTRLTVT.

In nucleotides, the CDR3 is TGTGCCAGCAGCTTGAGGTCTTCGGCTTACTCCTACGAGCAGTACTTC. Translated: CASSLRSSAYSYEQYF. V and J are TRBV5-5 and TRBJ2-7; no definite D call. Germline CDR1 and CDR2: SGHKS and YYEKEE (reference sequence). The CDR3 spans 16 residues. V shed 1 base and J shed 0 bases, with 14 bases lying between them.

This rearrangement joins TRBV2 to TRBJ1-1; 7 bases fit TRBD1. Trimming removed 6 bases from V and 1 base from J; junction bases left unmatched: 2. This CDR3 contains 13 residues. The germline V gene has CDR1 SNHLY and CDR2 FYNNEI. CDR3: CASRGQANTEAFF. The CDR3 region has the DNA TGTGCCAGCAGAGGACAGGCGAACACTGAAGCTTTCTTT.

In the case of this clone: Other DNA sequences of this sample code for an identical CDR3. V is TRBV28 and J is TRBJ1-5; 9 nucleotides agree with TRBD1. From germline, CDR1 is MDHEN and CDR2 SYDVKM. Losses at the gene ends were 5 bases for V and 6 bases for J; bases not matched to a gene: 5. The CDR3 covers 14 residues. The CDR3 loop is CASSLGQGSQPQHF. CDR3 DNA: TGTGCCAGCAGTCTCGGACAGGGGAGTCAGCCCCAGCATTTT.